The T cell receptor beta chain under discussion was sequenced for a study of cytomegalovirus exposure and HLA in healthy donors. As to this clone: What it binds is unknown.

Germline V gene data show CDR1 as LGHNA and CDR2 as YNFKEQ. The V gene lost 0 bases and the J gene lost 5 bases, with 16 bases spanning the gap. The CDR3 consists of 16 residues. General study findings and limits: Across donors, most TCRs were seen rarely, yet some public ones were widespread. A later analysis, which compared TCR beta chains of equal frequency, found the HLA-associated ones more clonally expanded. The study assumed roughly uniform donor sequencing depth for presence/absence analyses.

PCR used 60 Vbeta primers and 13 Jbeta primers. In the original analysis: Roughly 80 million unique TCR beta chains, roughly 11 million of them shared, were counted by a later analysis. TCRdb keeps only in-frame clones here, not all; method: immunoSEQ multiplex PCR. That table furnishes V, J and clone size, whereas the DNA furnished D and trimming. Here the sample spans 170,000 or so clones, 80% being singletons. The rearrangement joins TRBV4-2 to TRBJ1-2, with D possibly being TRBD1 (6 bases). The source is a boy between 10 and 17 years old in good health and CMV-seronegative. The sample taken for sequencing was PBMCs. CDR3 sequence reads: CASSQDRAGAWYGYTF. The CDR3 bases are TGTGCCAGCAGCCAAGATAGGGCGGGGGCATGGTATGGCTACACCTTC.